Below are 8 T cell receptor beta chains sequenced from a single sample in a study of T cell responses to AZD1222 COVID-19 vaccine. TCRdb's copy holds only in-frame clones and misses some; the assay was immunoSEQ multiplex PCR. The sample lists about 120,000 clones; about nine tenths were seen once. The sample was peripheral blood, taken 28 days after the second AZD1222 dose. Receptor source: an adult who received the AZD1222 COVID-19 vaccine.

In this sample, this clone turned up once. The rearrangement links TRBV5-1 to TRBJ1-4; D is possibly TRBD1 (6 bases). V dropped 4 bases and J dropped 8 bases, with 18 bases sitting between them. CDR3 size: 15 residues. Germline CDR1 reads SGHRS; CDR2 reads YFSETQ. DNA of the CDR3: TGCGCCAGCAGCGTAGGTTTGGGGGCGAAGGAAAAACTGTTTTTT. Translated, it gives CASSVGLGAKEKLFF.

The chain links TRBV27 to TRBJ1-5; TRBD1 is a possible D gene (6 bases). Trimming cost V 1 base and J 7 bases, with 11 bases left between them. This CDR3 has 14 amino acids. CDR1 and CDR2 from the germline V gene are MNHEY and SMNVEV (reference sequence). CDR3 residues: CASSLLGAEQPQHF. The CDR3 coding sequence is TGTGCCAGCAGTTTATTGGGGGCCGAACAGCCCCAGCATTTT.

This clone has a single count. V usage is TRBV19 and J usage is TRBJ2-1; 15 bases line up with TRBD2. J lost 6 bases, V lost 3 bases, and 18 bases had no gene match. The CDR3 totals 21 residues. Looked up from germline, CDR1 is LNHDA and CDR2 is SQIVND (reference sequence). For the CDR3, the DNA is TGTGCCAGTAGTATCGGCAGGGGACTAGCGGGGGGCCTATCAGGGATCAATGAGCAGTTCTTC. Its translation: CASSIGRGLAGGLSGINEQFF.

This rearrangement joins TRBV7-8 to TRBJ2-4; D is possibly TRBD1 or TRBD2 (6 bases each). The V gene's germline CDR1 is SGHVS and CDR2 FQNEAQ. The CDR3 runs to 15 residues. V was trimmed by 5 bases and J by 13 bases, leaving 24 bases between them. In nucleotides, the CDR3 is TGTGCCAGCAGCCGCTTCACGGGGCCCGAGGGGGGCCAGTACTTC. Its protein product is CASSRFTGPEGGQYF.

In nucleotides, the CDR3 is TGTGCCAGCAGCCCCAACCCGGACAGGAACACTGAAGCTTTCTTT. It codes for CASSPNPDRNTEAFF. The rearrangement uses TRBV13 and TRBJ1-1, with a weak D call TRBD1 (6 bases). Trimming took 5 bases from V and 1 from J, leaving 14 bases between them. The CDR3 contains 15 residues. The V gene's germline CDR1 is PRHDT and CDR2 FYEKMQ (reference sequence).

This clone showed up just once. The rearrangement joins TRBV6-2 or TRBV6-3 to TRBJ1-2; D unclear. Germline V lookup: CDR1 MNHEY, CDR2 SVGEGT. V shed 0 bases and J shed 0 bases, with 14 bases lying between them. CDR3 length: 17 residues. CDR3 in DNA: TGTGCCAGCAGTTACTCGAGGCGTGCCCTAGCTAACTATGGCTACACCTTC. It codes for CASSYSRRALANYGYTF.

The chain is built from TRBV27 and TRBJ1-5; 7 nucleotides align to TRBD1. The germline gives CDR1 MNHEY, CDR2 SMNVEV (reference sequence). Trimming at V came to 6 bases and at J to 8 bases, leaving 7 bases not matched to a gene. The CDR3 runs 13 residues. CDR3 amino acids: CASSAGGQEPQHF. The CDR3 coding sequence is TGTGCCAGCAGCGCAGGGGGGCAGGAGCCCCAGCATTTT.

The chain has TRBV12-3 or TRBV12-4 and TRBJ2-1; no firm D call. V was cut by 7 bases and J by 2 bases, with 9 bases left in between. The CDR3 is 13 amino acids. CDR3 loop: CASKRSAYNEQFF. For the CDR3, the DNA is TGTGCCAGCAAGAGGAGCGCCTACAATGAGCAGTTCTTC.